This TCR beta chain was sequenced in a study of blood T cell repertoires in COVID-19. Data came from immunoSEQ multiplex PCR; TCRdb stores just in-frame clones and leaves some out. Of 55,000 to 70,000 clones in the sample, about 79% were seen once. The CDR3 totals 13 residues. Germline assignment: CDR1 SQVTM and CDR2 ANQGSEA. V lost 3 bases and J lost 7; bases outside the gene matches: 7. The sequencing input was peripheral blood. This TCR was sampled from a human donor in a cohort sampled during active COVID-19. The chain has TRBV29-1 and TRBJ1-2; TRBD1 agrees at 8 bases. The CDR3 region is CSVESRGRGGYTF. Here the CDR3 DNA reads TGCAGCGTTGAGAGCAGGGGGCGCGGTGGCTACACCTTC.